The rows below give T cell receptor beta chains drawn from one sample of a study of CD8+ T cells in alopecia areata. Profiling relied on immunoSEQ multiplex PCR, and the TCRdb table lists in-frame clones only, not all of them. Of about 220,000 clones in the sample, 50% to 60% were seen once. This specimen consisted of CD4+ T cells sorted from blood, obtained at week 4, from a patient treated with tofacitinib. The receptors come from a human donor with alopecia areata. The conserved cysteine and the conserved F or W are not part of the CDR3 here.

j_gene	v_gene	CDR3aa
TRBJ1-5	TRBV29-1	SVGDYSNQPQH
TRBJ2-7	TRBV27	ASSAIIRGSYEQY
TRBJ1-2	TRBV4-3	ASSQVGRGLGYT
TRBJ2-7	TRBV7-2	ASSSPPIYEQY
TRBJ1-2	TRBV28	ASSLGTVYGYT
TRBJ1-1	TRBV5-6	ASSWTGSAEAF
TRBJ1-2	TRBV5-1	ASSRENYGYT
TRBJ2-3	TRBV20-1	SARADTQY
TRBJ2-7	TRBV10-3	AISGLAGQD
TRBJ1-6	TRBV6-5	ASNRQGGGSPLH
TRBJ1-6	TRBV28	ASSPGGNSPLH
TRBJ1-6	TRBV6-5	ASSYRNNSPLH
TRBJ2-6	TRBV29-1	SVEFGANVLT
TRBJ2-1	TRBV27	ASTSNWFSSYNEQF
TRBJ1-1	TRBV7-3	ASSFEAF
TRBJ2-4	TRBV29-1	STTLILGNIQY
TRBJ2-3	TRBV4-3	ASSQGGGPLTDTQY
TRBJ2-2	TRBV30	AWTIGFRNTGELF
TRBJ2-7	TRBV6-6	ASSRTGNYEQY
TRBJ2-7	TRBV30	AWSGTPYEQY
TRBJ1-1	TRBV29-1	SVNREVTEAF
TRBJ1-6	TRBV30	AWRAGTGKVSPLH
TRBJ2-1	TRBV4-2	ASSQRGPGLGYNEQF
TRBJ1-6	TRBV2	ASRKQGALNSPLH
TRBJ1-6	TRBV29-1	SVGAAYNSPLH
TRBJ1-4	TRBV30	AWSPGQGGEKLF
TRBJ2-2	TRBV4-3	ASSQGGGRGTSGELF
TRBJ1-5	TRBV6-1	ASSVLSGGNQPQH
TRBJ2-3	TRBV6-5	ASSQPPGRQY
TRBJ1-2	TRBV15	ATSRDFGDTYGYT
TRBJ1-3	TRBV5-6	ASSLAGTGPITIY
TRBJ1-1	TRBV18	ASSSKFGPPPSNEAF
TRBJ1-4	TRBV6-5	ASSYSRGLQGLF
TRBJ1-6	TRBV19	ASNLDGPNSPLH